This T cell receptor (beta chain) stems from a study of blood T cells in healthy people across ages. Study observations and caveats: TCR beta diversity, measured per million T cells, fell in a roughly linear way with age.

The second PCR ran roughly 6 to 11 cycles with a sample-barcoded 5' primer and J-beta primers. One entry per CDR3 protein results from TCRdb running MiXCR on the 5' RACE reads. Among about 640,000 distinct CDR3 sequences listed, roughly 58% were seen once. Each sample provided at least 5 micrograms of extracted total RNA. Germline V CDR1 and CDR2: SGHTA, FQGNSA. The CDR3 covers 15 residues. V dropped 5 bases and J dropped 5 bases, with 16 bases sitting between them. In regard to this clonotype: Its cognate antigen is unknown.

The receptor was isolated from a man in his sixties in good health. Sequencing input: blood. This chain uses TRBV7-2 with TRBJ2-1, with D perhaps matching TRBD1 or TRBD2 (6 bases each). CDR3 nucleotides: TGTGCCAGCAGCCCCCCCTATGGGGGGCACAATGAGCAGTTCTTC. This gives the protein CASSPPYGGHNEQFF.